By sample share, the clone carrying this T cell receptor beta chain is medium-sized. Its antigen is undetermined. This sample stems from a study of T-cell reconstitution after alpha-beta-depleted transplantation in children. General observations from the study: Several hundred graft clones that had expanded were reportedly the source of alpha-beta T cells about two months after transplant. In some patients, recipient T cells and intrathymic progenitors surviving conditioning explained high day-60 diversity. By one year post-transplant, T-cell counts and diversity largely arose from T cells that were newly produced.

V gave up 1 base and J gave up 9 bases, with 12 bases separating them. This CDR3 spans 14 amino acids. Germline CDR1 and CDR2: MGHRA and YSYEKL. The authors prepared the TCRbeta library with unique molecular identifiers. TCRdb used MiXCR to reprocess the PCR reads, holding one entry per CDR3 protein. This table has about 78,000 distinct CDR3 sequences, roughly an eighth appearing once. The sequences come from PBMCs, mostly from graft donor cells, collected 180 days after TCRalphabeta/CD19-depleted stem cell transplant. The V and J genes are TRBV4-1 and TRBJ2-2; D gene unclear. This receptor was taken from a male patient between 2 and 15 years old who had a stem cell transplant for acute lymphoblastic leukemia, so the T cells may come from the graft donor. The CDR3 loop is CASSQGHGTRELFF. The DNA for the CDR3 is TGCGCCAGCAGCCAAGGACACGGAACTAGGGAGCTGTTTTTT.